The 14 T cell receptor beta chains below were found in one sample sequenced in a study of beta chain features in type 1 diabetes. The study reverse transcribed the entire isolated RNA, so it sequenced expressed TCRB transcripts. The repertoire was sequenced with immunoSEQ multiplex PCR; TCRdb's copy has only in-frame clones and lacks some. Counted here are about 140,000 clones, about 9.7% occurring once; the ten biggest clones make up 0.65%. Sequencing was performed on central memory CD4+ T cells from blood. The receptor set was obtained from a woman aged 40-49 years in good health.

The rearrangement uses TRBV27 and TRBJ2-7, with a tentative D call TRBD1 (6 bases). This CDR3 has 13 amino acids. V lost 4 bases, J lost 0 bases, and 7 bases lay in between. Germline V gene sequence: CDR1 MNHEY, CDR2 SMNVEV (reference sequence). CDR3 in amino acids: CASSWDNSYEQYF. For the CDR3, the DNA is TGTGCCAGCAGTTGGGACAACTCCTACGAGCAGTACTTC.

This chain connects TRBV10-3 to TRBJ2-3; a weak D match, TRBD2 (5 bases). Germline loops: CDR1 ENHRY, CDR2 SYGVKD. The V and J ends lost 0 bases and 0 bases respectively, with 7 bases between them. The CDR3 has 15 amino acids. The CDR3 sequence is CAISESRGSTDTQYF. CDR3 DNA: TGTGCCATCAGTGAGTCGAGAGGGAGCACAGATACGCAGTATTTT.

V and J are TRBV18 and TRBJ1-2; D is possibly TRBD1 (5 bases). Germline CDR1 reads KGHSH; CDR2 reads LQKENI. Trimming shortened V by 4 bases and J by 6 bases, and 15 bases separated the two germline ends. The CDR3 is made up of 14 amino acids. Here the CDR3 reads CASSRVTGVDGYTF. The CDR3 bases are TGTGCCAGCTCACGAGTCACAGGAGTCGATGGCTACACCTTC.

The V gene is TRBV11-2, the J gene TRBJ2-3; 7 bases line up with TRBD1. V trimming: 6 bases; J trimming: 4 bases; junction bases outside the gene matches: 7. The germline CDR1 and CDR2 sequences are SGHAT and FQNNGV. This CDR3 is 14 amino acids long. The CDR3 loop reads CASREYRGPDTQYF. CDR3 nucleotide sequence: TGTGCCAGCAGAGAGTACAGGGGCCCAGATACGCAGTATTTT.

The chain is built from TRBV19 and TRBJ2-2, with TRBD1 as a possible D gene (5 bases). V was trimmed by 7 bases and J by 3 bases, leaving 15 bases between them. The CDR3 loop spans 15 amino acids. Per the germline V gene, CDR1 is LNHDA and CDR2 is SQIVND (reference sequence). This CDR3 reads CASKAWGSDTGELFF. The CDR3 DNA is TGTGCCAGTAAGGCGTGGGGCTCGGACACCGGGGAGCTGTTTTTT.

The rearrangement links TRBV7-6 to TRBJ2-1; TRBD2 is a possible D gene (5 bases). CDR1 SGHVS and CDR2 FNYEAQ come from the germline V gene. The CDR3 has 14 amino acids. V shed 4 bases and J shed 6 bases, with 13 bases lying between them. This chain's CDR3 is CASSYTAESNEQFF. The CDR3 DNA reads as TGTGCCAGCAGCTACACAGCGGAGTCCAATGAGCAGTTCTTC. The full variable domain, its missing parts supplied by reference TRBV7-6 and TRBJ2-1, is GAGVSQSPRYKVTKRGQDVALRCDPISGHVSLYWYRQALGQGPEFLTYFNYEAQQDKSGLPNDRFSAERPEGSISTLTIQRTEQRDSAMYRCASSYTAESNEQFFGPGTRLTVL.

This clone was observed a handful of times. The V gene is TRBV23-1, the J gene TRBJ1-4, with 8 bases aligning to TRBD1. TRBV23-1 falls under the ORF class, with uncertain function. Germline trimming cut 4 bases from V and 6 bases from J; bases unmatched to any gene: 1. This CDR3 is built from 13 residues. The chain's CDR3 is CASSLQGDEKLFF. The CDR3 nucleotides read TGCGCCAGCAGTCTACAGGGGGATGAAAAACTGTTTTTT.

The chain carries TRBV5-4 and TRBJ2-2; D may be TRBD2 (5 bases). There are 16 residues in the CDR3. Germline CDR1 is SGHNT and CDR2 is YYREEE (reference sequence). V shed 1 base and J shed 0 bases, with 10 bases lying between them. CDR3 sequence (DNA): TGTGCCAGCAGCTTGTTCACGGGGACGAACACCGGGGAGCTGTTTTTT. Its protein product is CASSLFTGTNTGELFF.

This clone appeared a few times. CDR3 bases: TGTGCCAGCTCACCTCTCTTGGCCCAGGGTATTGAGAACACCATATATTTT. Translation: CASSPLLAQGIENTIYF. The V and J genes are TRBV18 and TRBJ1-3, with D perhaps matching TRBD1 (5 bases). The CDR3 runs 17 residues. V lost 3 bases and J lost 7, with 22 bases in between. Germline values: CDR1 KGHSH, CDR2 LQKENI.

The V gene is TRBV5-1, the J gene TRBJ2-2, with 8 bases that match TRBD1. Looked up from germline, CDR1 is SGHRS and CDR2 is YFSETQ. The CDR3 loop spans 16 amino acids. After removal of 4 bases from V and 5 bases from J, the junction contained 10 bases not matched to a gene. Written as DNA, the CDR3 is TGCGCCAGCAGCCCCAGGGGGCGCGAAGGGACCGGGGAGCTGTTTTTT. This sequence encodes CASSPRGREGTGELFF.

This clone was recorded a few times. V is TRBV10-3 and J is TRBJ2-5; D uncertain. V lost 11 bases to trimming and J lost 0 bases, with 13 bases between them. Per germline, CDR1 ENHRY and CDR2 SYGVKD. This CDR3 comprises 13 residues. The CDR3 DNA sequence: TGTGCCGCCAAAGGCGACTACCAAGAGACCCAGTACTTC. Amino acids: CAAKGDYQETQYF.

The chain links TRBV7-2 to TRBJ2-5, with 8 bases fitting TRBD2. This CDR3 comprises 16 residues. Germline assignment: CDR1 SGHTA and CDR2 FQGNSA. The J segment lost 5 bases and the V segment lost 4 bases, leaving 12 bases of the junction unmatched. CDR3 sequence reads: CASSSSGGLEWETQYF. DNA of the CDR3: TGTGCCAGCAGCTCCTCGGGGGGGTTAGAATGGGAGACCCAGTACTTC.

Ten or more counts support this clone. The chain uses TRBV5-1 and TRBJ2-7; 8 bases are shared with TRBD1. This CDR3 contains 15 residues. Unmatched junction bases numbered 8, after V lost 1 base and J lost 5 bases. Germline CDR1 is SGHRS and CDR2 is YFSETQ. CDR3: CASSLTAGGSNEQYF. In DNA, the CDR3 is TGCGCCAGCAGCTTGACGGCAGGGGGCTCTAACGAGCAGTACTTC. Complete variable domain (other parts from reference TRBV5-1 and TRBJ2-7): KAGVTQTPRYLIKTRGQQVTLSCSPISGHRSVSWYQQTPGQGLQFLFEYFSETQRNKGNFPGRFSGRQFSNSRSEMNVSTLELGDSALYLCASSLTAGGSNEQYFGPGTRLTVT.

CDR3: CASSQDVGPNTEAFF. CDR3 coding DNA: TGTGCCAGCAGCCAAGATGTGGGGCCGAACACTGAAGCTTTCTTT. J is TRBJ1-1 and V is TRBV14, with a tentative D call TRBD1 (5 bases). The germline V and J ends were trimmed by 0 bases and 1 base, with 9 bases remaining between them. From germline, CDR1 is SGHDN and CDR2 FVKESK. This CDR3 comprises 15 residues.